The next 26 T cell receptor beta chains were all read from a single sample in a study of regulatory T cells in long-lasting Graves disease. Sequencing libraries for TCR beta were prepared with iRepertoire HTBI primers and Arm-PCR of CDR3 regions. TCRdb ran MiXCR on the multiplex PCR reads and lists one entry per CDR3 protein. The sample holds around 250,000 distinct CDR3 sequences, about 18% seen once. Noted time point: newly diagnosed GD, antithyroid drugs for less than 3 months. The TCR library was prepared using RNA isolated from PBMCs. The input for sequencing was peripheral blood mononuclear cells (PBMCs), taken at new diagnosis, from a patient treated with antithyroid drugs. These receptors all stem from a female donor with Graves disease.

This clonotype has just a few counts. This chain uses TRBV20-1 with TRBJ2-2, with TRBD2 matching over 13 bases. V was pared by 6 bases and J by 3 bases, with 7 bases of the junction left unmatched. This CDR3 contains 16 residues. CDR1 is DFQATT, CDR2 SNEGSKA, per germline (reference sequence). The CDR3 region has the DNA TGCAGTGCCCGACTAGCGGGAGGAGTATACACCGGGGAGCTGTTTTTT. Protein: CSARLAGGVYTGELFF.

This clonotype was detected a few times. The chain is built from TRBV20-1 and TRBJ2-7; possible D gene TRBD2, 5 bases. From germline, CDR1 is DFQATT and CDR2 SNEGSKA (reference sequence). Trimming stripped 3 bases from V and 3 bases from J, with 9 bases between. CDR3 length: 12 amino acids. This CDR3 is CSARRGLYEQYF. CDR3 nucleotides: TGCAGTGCTAGGCGAGGGCTCTACGAGCAGTACTTC.

As regards this clonotype: The CDR3 does not end in the conserved phenylalanine or tryptophan, so this is likely a read error. The genes are TRBV15 and TRBJ1-1, with D tentatively TRBD1 (5 bases). The CDR3 is made up of 14 amino acids. V was trimmed by 5 bases and J by 5 bases, leaving 15 bases between them. The germline CDR1 and CDR2 sequences are LNHNV and YYDKDF (reference sequence). Here the CDR3 DNA reads TGTGCCACCAGCCATACAGGACGGAGTACTGAAGCTTTCCTT. This codes for CATSHTGRSTEAFL.

This clonotype occurred many times. The chain employs TRBV6-4 and TRBJ2-3, with TRBD2 matching 8 bases. Trimming at V came to 0 bases and at J to 6 bases, leaving 2 bases not matched to a gene. CDR3 length equals 14 residues. Germline lookup yields CDR1 MRHNA and CDR2 SNTAGT. The CDR3 coding sequence is TGTGCCAGCAGTGACTCTCGGGGGGGTGATACGCAGTATTTT. Translation: CASSDSRGGDTQYF.

This clonotype has a count of ten or more. The chain carries TRBV20-1 and TRBJ2-7, with 9 bases lining up with TRBD2. CDR1 and CDR2 from the germline V gene are DFQATT and SNEGSKA (reference sequence). With V trimmed by 6 bases and J by 3 bases, 21 bases remained unmatched. There are 18 residues in the CDR3. CDR3 protein: CSARLKYRSAGGFYEQYF. The CDR3 DNA reads as TGCAGTGCACGTCTTAAATATCGTTCAGCGGGAGGATTCTACGAGCAGTACTTC.

The V gene is TRBV6-1, the J gene TRBJ2-7; 9 bases fit TRBD1. The ends lost 6 bases at V and 2 bases at J; junction bases unmatched: 5. Germline V gives CDR1 MNHNS, CDR2 SASEGT. There are 14 residues in the CDR3. The CDR3 coding sequence is TGTGCCAGCAGAACAGGGGGCCAACCCTACGAGCAGTACTTC. Encoded protein: CASRTGGQPYEQYF.

This clonotype was detected ten times or more. The genes are TRBV20-1 and TRBJ2-1, with 10 bases matching TRBD2. CDR1 and CDR2 from the germline V gene are DFQATT and SNEGSKA (reference sequence). V dropped 6 bases and J dropped 9; count of bases not matched to a gene: 14. The CDR3 is made up of 15 amino acids. CDR3 protein: CSALSHSGRNGEQFF. In DNA, the CDR3 is TGCAGTGCCTTATCGCATAGCGGGAGGAACGGTGAGCAGTTCTTC.

Many counts were recorded for this clonotype. V and J are TRBV20-1 and TRBJ2-1, with D tentatively TRBD1 (5 bases). The CDR3 is 14 amino acids. V gave up 0 bases and J gave up 4 bases, with 10 bases separating them. The germline CDR1 and CDR2 sequences are DFQATT and SNEGSKA (reference sequence). The DNA for the CDR3 is TGCAGTGCTAGAGATAGAAGGGGATACAATGAGCAGTTCTTC. It encodes CSARDRRGYNEQFF.

This clonotype appeared once. This chain uses TRBV20-1 with TRBJ2-5; 8 bases are shared with TRBD1. The CDR3 is 14 residues long. Germline CDR1 reads DFQATT; CDR2 reads SNEGSKA (reference sequence). Trimming at V came to 4 bases and at J to 1 base, leaving 5 bases not matched to a gene. DNA of the CDR3: TGCAGTGCTACTACCGGGACAGGCCAAGAGACCCAGTACTTC. It specifies CSATTGTGQETQYF.

This clonotype was observed at least ten times. The chain is built from TRBV18 and TRBJ2-3; D remains ambiguous. This CDR3 spans 15 amino acids. V lost 3 bases, J lost 2 bases, and 12 bases lay in between. CDR1 and CDR2 (germline): KGHSH, LQKENI. CDR3 protein: CASSPRVPSTDTQYF. In DNA form, the CDR3 reads TGTGCCAGCTCACCTAGGGTCCCCTCCACAGATACGCAGTATTTT.

This clonotype has a count of ten or more. The chain has TRBV6-9 and TRBJ2-4; D is perhaps TRBD1 (5 bases). The CDR3 has 16 residues. V lost 3 bases and J lost 3, with 15 bases in between. Per the germline V gene, CDR1 is MNHGY and CDR2 is SVAAGI. For the CDR3, the DNA is TGTGCCAGCAGTTACTCCCCCCAGGGCAGCAAAAACATTCAGTACTTC. Encoded protein: CASSYSPQGSKNIQYF.

This clonotype was detected ten times or more. This chain links TRBV2 with TRBJ2-5; no clear D. Germline-derived CDR1 and CDR2 are SNHLY and FYNNEI. The CDR3 totals 14 residues. Between the trimmed V and J ends, which lost 6 bases and 1 base, there was a span of 12 bases. CDR3 region: CASRGWQSQETQYF. CDR3 nucleotide sequence: TGTGCCAGCAGGGGGTGGCAGAGCCAAGAGACCCAGTACTTC.

The chain carries TRBV11-2 and TRBJ2-7; TRBD1 or TRBD2 may be the D gene (6 bases each). The CDR3 totals 18 residues. The germline V gene encodes CDR1 SGHAT and CDR2 FQNNGV. Trimming took off 5 bases at V and 0 bases at J, with 23 bases between the two ends. CDR3 in amino acids: CASSTVSFRGAFSYEQYF. The DNA of the CDR3 is TGTGCCAGCAGCACAGTTTCTTTTAGGGGGGCCTTCTCCTACGAGCAGTACTTC.

This clonotype was seen ten or more times. This chain connects TRBV19 to TRBJ2-7; 8 bases are shared with TRBD1. There are 12 residues in the CDR3. With 6 bases clipped from V and 6 bases from J, the junction kept 4 bases outside the gene matches. Germline values: CDR1 LNHDA, CDR2 SQIVND (reference sequence). CDR3 residues: CASRSRGLEQYF. As DNA, the CDR3 is TGTGCCAGTAGATCCAGGGGGCTCGAGCAGTACTTC.

This clonotype was found many times. The genes are TRBV24-1 and TRBJ2-1; possibly TRBD2 for D (6 bases). Germline V gives CDR1 KGHDR, CDR2 SFDVKD. V was clipped by 8 bases and J by 1 base, with 11 bases between them. The CDR3 loop spans 14 amino acids. CDR3 DNA sequence: TGTGCCACCATGGGGACTTCTTCCTACAATGAGCAGTTCTTC. Protein: CATMGTSSYNEQFF.

The rearrangement links TRBV2 to TRBJ2-3; D remains ambiguous. The germline V gene encodes CDR1 SNHLY and CDR2 FYNNEI. This CDR3 has 14 residues. The V gene lost 6 bases and the J gene lost 2 bases, with 12 bases spanning the gap. CDR3 nucleotide sequence: TGTGCCAGCAGCTTTCTCCCAGACACAGATACGCAGTATTTT. Amino acid sequence: CASSFLPDTDTQYF.

The genes are TRBV5-1 and TRBJ2-1; D call uncertain. CDR3 size: 12 residues. CDR1 and CDR2 (germline): SGHRS, YFSETQ. Trimming took off 4 bases at V and 8 bases at J, with 10 bases between the two ends. The CDR3 bases are TGCGCCAGCAGCCTCCCTGGAGATGAGCAGTTCTTC. Protein product: CASSLPGDEQFF.

This clonotype was recorded at least ten times. The V gene is TRBV27, the J gene TRBJ2-1; no firm D call. Germline values: CDR1 MNHEY, CDR2 SMNVEV (reference sequence). CDR3 size: 13 residues. Trimming pared 6 bases from V and 11 bases from J, leaving 17 bases between. CDR3 nucleotide sequence: TGTGCCAGCAGCTTCAGAGGAGCCAGGCAGCAGTTCTTC. Translation gives CASSFRGARQQFF.

This clonotype was recorded at least ten times. This sequence joins TRBV12-3 or TRBV12-4 and TRBJ1-4, with D perhaps TRBD1 (5 bases). CDR3 length equals 14 residues. With 6 bases removed from V and 8 bases from J, the gap between germline ends came to 16 bases. The CDR3 region has the DNA TGTGCCAGCAGCTACAGGATTGGTTCAGAAAAACTGTTTTTT. Protein sequence: CASSYRIGSEKLFF.

The rearrangement joins TRBV10-3 to TRBJ2-7, with TRBD2 identical over 15 bases. With V trimmed by 8 bases and J by 4 bases, 12 bases remained unmatched. Germline lookup yields CDR1 ENHRY and CDR2 SYGVKD. There are 17 residues in the CDR3. The CDR3 protein is CAIGSRTSGRAGYEQYF. For the CDR3, the DNA is TGTGCCATCGGGTCGCGGACTAGCGGGAGGGCCGGGTACGAGCAGTACTTC.

The gene calls are TRBV28 and TRBJ1-2, with a possible D match to TRBD1 (6 bases). Germline values: CDR1 MDHEN, CDR2 SYDVKM. The CDR3 length is 12 residues. Between the trimmed V and J ends, which lost 2 bases and 13 bases, there was a span of 14 bases. For the CDR3, the DNA is TGTGCCAGCAGTTTAAATCCAGGGGATAGCACCTTC. It is translated as CASSLNPGDSTF.

As regards this clonotype: Possible read error: a much larger clone is one base away. The genes are TRBV7-2 and TRBJ1-5; D unresolved. Germline assignment: CDR1 SGHTA and CDR2 FQGNSA. The CDR3 length is 14 residues. V was trimmed by 6 bases and J by 3 bases, leaving 12 bases between them. CDR3 coding DNA: TGTACCAGCAGTTCTGGGATGGACAATCAGCCCCAGCATTTT. It is translated as CTSSSGMDNQPQHF.

In its sample, this clonotype was seen many times. The chain carries TRBV6-1 and TRBJ1-3, with D possibly TRBD1 on 6 matching bases. The CDR3 sequence is 15 residues long. V lost 6 bases and J lost 0, with 12 bases in between. From germline, CDR1 is MNHNS and CDR2 SASEGT. CDR3 region: CASRPGHNSGNTIYF. DNA for the CDR3: TGTGCCAGCAGGCCGGGACACAACTCTGGAAACACCATATATTTT.

This clonotype was seen repeatedly, ten times or more. The V and J genes are TRBV2 and TRBJ1-1; D may be TRBD1 (5 bases). CDR1 is SNHLY, CDR2 FYNNEI, per germline. Deletions cut 5 bases from V and 1 base from J, with 17 bases between. The CDR3 consists of 16 residues. The CDR3 here is CASSKTYRNQNTEAFF. The DNA for the CDR3 is TGTGCCAGCAGTAAAACGTACAGGAATCAGAACACTGAAGCTTTCTTT.

This clonotype was observed many times. This chain uses TRBV29-1 with TRBJ2-3; 10 bases agree with TRBD1. V shed 7 bases and J 5 bases; nucleotides not matched to a gene: 6. The CDR3 sequence is 13 residues long. Germline CDR1 SQVTM, CDR2 ANQGSEA. The chain's CDR3 is CSGRQGAGDTQYF. The CDR3 bases are TGCAGCGGCAGACAGGGGGCAGGAGATACGCAGTATTTT.

This clonotype was observed at least ten times. J is TRBJ2-3 and V is TRBV20-1, with D possibly matching TRBD2 (6 bases). CDR1 is DFQATT and CDR2 is SNEGSKA in the germline V gene (reference sequence). The CDR3 has 15 residues. Trimming removed 3 bases at V and 2 bases at J, with 15 bases between. The chain's CDR3 is CSARNDGRTTDTQYF. CDR3 in DNA: TGCAGTGCTAGGAACGACGGGAGAACCACAGATACGCAGTATTTT.